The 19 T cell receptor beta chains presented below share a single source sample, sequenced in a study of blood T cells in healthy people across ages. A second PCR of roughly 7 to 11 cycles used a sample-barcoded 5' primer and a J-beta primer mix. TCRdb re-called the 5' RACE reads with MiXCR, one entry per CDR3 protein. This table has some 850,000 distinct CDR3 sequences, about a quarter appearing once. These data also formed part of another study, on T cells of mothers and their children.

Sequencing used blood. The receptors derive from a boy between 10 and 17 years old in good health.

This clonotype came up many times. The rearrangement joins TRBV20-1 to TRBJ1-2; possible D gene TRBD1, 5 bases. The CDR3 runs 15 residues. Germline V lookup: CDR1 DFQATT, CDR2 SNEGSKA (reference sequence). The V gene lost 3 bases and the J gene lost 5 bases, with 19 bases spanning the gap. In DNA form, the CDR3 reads TGCAGTGCTAGCATCGGCGACCGAGGGGAATATGGCTACACCTTC. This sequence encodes CSASIGDRGEYGYTF.

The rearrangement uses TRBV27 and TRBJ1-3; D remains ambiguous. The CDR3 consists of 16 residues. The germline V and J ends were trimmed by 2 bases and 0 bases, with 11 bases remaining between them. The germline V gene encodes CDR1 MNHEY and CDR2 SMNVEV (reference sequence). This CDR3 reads CASSLTPDLSGNTIYF. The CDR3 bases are TGTGCCAGCAGTTTAACCCCGGACCTCTCTGGAAACACCATATATTTT.

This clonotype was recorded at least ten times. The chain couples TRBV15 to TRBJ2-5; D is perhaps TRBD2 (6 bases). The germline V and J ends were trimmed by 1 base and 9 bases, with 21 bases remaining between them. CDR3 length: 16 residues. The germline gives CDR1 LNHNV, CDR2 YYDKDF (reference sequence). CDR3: CATSRVGGSPPGAQYF. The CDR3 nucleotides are TGTGCCACCAGCAGAGTTGGAGGGAGCCCCCCGGGCGCCCAGTACTTC. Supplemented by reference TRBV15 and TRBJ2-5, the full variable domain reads DAMVIQNPRYQVTQFGKPVTLSCSQTLNHNVMYWYQQKSSQAPKLLFHYYDKDFNNEADTPDNFQSRRPNTSFCFLDIRSPGLGDTAMYLCATSRVGGSPPGAQYFGPGTRLLVL.

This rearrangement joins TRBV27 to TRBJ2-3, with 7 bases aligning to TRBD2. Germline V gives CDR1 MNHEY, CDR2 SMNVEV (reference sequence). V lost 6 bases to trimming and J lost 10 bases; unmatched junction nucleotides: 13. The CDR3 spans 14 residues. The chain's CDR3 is CASSRPPELASQYF. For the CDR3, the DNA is TGTGCCAGCAGCCGCCCCCCAGAACTAGCGTCGCAGTATTTT.

CDR3 protein: CASSQESSGGWNEQFF. In DNA, the CDR3 is TGCGCCAGCAGCCAAGAGTCTAGCGGGGGGTGGAATGAGCAGTTCTTC. The V and J genes are TRBV4-1 and TRBJ2-5; 11 bases match TRBD2. TRBJ2-1 explains the end of the DNA better; the J call may be wrong. Germline CDR1 reads MGHRA; CDR2 reads YSYEKL. This CDR3 is 16 amino acids long.

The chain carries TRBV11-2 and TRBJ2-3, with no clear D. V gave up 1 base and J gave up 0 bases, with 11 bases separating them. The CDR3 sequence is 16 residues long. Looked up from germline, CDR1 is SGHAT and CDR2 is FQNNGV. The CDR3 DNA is TGTGCCAGCAGCTTAGGTGCAGCTCCTAGCACAGATACGCAGTATTTT. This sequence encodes CASSLGAAPSTDTQYF.

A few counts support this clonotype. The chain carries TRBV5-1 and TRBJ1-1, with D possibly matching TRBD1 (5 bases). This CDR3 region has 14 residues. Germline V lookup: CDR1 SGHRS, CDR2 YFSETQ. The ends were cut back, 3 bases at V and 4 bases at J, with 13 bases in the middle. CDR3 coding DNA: TGCGCCAGCAGCTCCACCCCAGGGATCACTGAAGCTTTCTTT. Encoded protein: CASSSTPGITEAFF.

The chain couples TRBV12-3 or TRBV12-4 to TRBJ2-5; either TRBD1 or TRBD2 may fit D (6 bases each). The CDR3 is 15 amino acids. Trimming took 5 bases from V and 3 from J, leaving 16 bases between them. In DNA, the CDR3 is TGTGCCAGCAGTCCTACTCAGGGGAGGAAAGAGACCCAGTACTTC. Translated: CASSPTQGRKETQYF.

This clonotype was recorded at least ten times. The CDR3 protein is CASIGVQALSSYEQYF. CDR3 nucleotide sequence: TGCGCCAGCATCGGAGTGCAAGCGCTCAGTAGCTACGAGCAGTACTTC. V and J are TRBV5-1 and TRBJ2-5; D gene unclear. The tail of the sequence fits TRBJ2-7 better, so the J call may be wrong. Germline assignment: CDR1 SGHRS and CDR2 YFSETQ. The CDR3 spans 16 residues.

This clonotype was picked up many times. CDR3 region: CASRPSGASLDKNIQYF. CDR3 nucleotide sequence: TGTGCCAGCAGGCCCTCGGGGGCCTCACTGGACAAAAACATTCAGTACTTC. The V and J genes are TRBV12-3 or TRBV12-4 and TRBJ2-4; D is tentatively TRBD1 or TRBD2 (6 bases each). CDR3 length: 17 amino acids. Trimming stripped 6 bases from V and 3 bases from J, with 21 bases between.

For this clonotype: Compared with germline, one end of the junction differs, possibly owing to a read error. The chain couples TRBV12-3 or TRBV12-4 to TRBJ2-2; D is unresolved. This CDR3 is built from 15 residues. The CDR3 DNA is TGTGCCTGCAGTCCTTTGATGCGGACCACCGGGGAGCTGTTTTTT. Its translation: CACSPLMRTTGELFF.

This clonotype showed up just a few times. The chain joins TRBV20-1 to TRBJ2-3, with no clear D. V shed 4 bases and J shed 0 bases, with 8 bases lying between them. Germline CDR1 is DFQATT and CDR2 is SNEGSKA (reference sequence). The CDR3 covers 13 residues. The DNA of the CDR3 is TGCAGTGCTACAGAGGACAGCACAGATACGCAGTATTTT. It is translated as CSATEDSTDTQYF.

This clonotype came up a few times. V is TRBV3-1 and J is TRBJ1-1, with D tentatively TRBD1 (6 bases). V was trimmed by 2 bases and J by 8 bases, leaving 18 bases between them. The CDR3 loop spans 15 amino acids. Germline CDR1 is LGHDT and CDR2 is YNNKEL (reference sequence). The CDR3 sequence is CASSQTLTGYGEAFF. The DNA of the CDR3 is TGTGCCAGCAGCCAAACCCTGACAGGATATGGGGAAGCTTTCTTT.

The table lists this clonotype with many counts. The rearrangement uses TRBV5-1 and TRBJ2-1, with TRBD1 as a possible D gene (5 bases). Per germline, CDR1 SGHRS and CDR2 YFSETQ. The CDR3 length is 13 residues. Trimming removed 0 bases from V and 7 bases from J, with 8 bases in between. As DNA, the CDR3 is TGCGCCAGCAGCTTGGGTTCAGGGAATGAGCAGTTCTTC. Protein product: CASSLGSGNEQFF.

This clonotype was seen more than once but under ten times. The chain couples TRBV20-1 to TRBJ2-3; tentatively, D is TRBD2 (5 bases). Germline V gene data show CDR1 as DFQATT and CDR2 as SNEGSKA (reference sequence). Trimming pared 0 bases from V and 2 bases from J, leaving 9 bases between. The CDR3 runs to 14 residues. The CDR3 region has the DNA TGCAGTGCTAGAGAGAGCGGTAACACAGATACGCAGTATTTT. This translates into CSARESGNTDTQYF.

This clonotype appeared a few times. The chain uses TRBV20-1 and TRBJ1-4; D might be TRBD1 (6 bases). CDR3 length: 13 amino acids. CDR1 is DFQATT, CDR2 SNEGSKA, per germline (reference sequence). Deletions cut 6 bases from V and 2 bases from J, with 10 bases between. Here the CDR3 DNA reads TGCAGTGCCCGGGGGCGCACTAATGAAAAACTGTTTTTT. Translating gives CSARGRTNEKLFF.

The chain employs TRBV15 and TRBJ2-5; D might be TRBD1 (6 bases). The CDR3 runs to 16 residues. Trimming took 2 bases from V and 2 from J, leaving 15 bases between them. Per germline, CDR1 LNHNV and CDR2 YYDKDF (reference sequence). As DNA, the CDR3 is TGTGCCACCAGCAGAACCGGACAGTCCGTTCAAGAGACCCAGTACTTC. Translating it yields CATSRTGQSVQETQYF. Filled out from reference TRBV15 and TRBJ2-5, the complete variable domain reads DAMVIQNPRYQVTQFGKPVTLSCSQTLNHNVMYWYQQKSSQAPKLLFHYYDKDFNNEADTPDNFQSRRPNTSFCFLDIRSPGLGDTAMYLCATSRTGQSVQETQYFGPGTRLLVL.

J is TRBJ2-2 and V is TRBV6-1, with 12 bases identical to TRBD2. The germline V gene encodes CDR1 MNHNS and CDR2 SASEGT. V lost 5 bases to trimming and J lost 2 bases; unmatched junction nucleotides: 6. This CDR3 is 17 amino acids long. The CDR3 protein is CASSRLLAGGNTGELFF. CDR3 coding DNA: TGTGCCAGCAGTCGACTACTAGCGGGGGGCAACACCGGGGAGCTGTTTTTT.

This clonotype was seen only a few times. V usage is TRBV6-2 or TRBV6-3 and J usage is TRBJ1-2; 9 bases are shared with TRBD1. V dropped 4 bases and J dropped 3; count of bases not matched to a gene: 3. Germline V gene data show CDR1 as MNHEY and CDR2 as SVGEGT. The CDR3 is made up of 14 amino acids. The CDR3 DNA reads TGTGCCAGCAGTTTCCGGACAGGGGACTATGGCTACACCTTC. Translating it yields CASSFRTGDYGYTF.